This TCR beta chain was recovered during a study of cytomegalovirus exposure and HLA in healthy donors. This clone was counted a few times. The antigen is not known. This table comes from immunoSEQ multiplex PCR, and its TCRdb copy is limited to in-frame clones, with some not included. Of roughly 250,000 clones listed, approximately 83% are singletons. Whole-study results and caveats: According to a subsequent analysis, TCR clusters identified in the first cohort showed a tendency to co-occur across the roughly 120 validation repertoires.

This CDR3 region has 14 residues. The V gene end was trimmed by 0 bases and the J gene end by 4 bases; junction bases not matched to a gene: 3. Germline V gives CDR1 SGDLS, CDR2 YYNGEE. The rearrangement joins TRBV9 to TRBJ1-2; 7 nucleotides line up with TRBD1. Sequenced input: PBMCs. The clonotype comes from a young woman in good health and CMV-seropositive. CDR3 protein: CASSVGGGTYGYTF. The CDR3 nucleotides are TGTGCCAGCAGCGTAGGAGGGGGCACCTATGGCTACACCTTC.